This T cell receptor (beta chain) was profiled in a study of human T cells and chemical hapten exposure. Study results and caveats: The study found expanded TCRs formed significantly more large CDR3 similarity clusters than controls.

TCRdb ran MiXCR on the RACE reads and lists one entry per CDR3 protein. The data contain fewer than 100,000 distinct CDR3 sequences, roughly 11% of them singletons. The V gene's germline CDR1 is MDHEN and CDR2 SYDVKM. CDR3 length: 11 residues. Trimming took 3 bases from V and 7 from J, leaving 4 bases between them. Time point meaning: patch test 2, 6 weeks after DPC sensitization. Treatment meaning: therapeutic diphenylcyclopropenone sensitization with weekly scalp DPC. This clonotype was seen at least ten times. Its cognate antigen is unknown. The sequence came from a man between 18 and 35 years old with alopecia areata. Some clones in this sample may be carry-over from other donors' samples. Sequenced material: whole blood, taken in connection with sensitization to the hapten diphenylcyclopropenone (DPC). The V and J genes are TRBV28 and TRBJ1-5; D not resolved. Written as DNA, the CDR3 is TGTGCCAGCAGTTTCGGCCAGCCCCAGCATTTT. It specifies CASSFGQPQHF.